The clone carrying this T cell receptor beta chain has ten or more counts. Antigen unknown. The CDR3 is 15 residues long. Per germline, CDR1 MGHDK and CDR2 SYGVNS. V shed 7 bases and J shed 2 bases, with 17 bases lying between them. The sample belongs to a study of T cell repertoires in cytomegalovirus infection. General observations from the study: HLA-C-restricted TCR beta clonotypes specific for CMV led the ex vivo response.

Each CDR3 protein is one row after TCRdb ran MiXCR on the reads. There are 500,000 to 600,000 distinct CDR3 sequences in the sample; approximately 16% occur only once, and under 30% lies in the top ten. The J gene is TRBJ1-1, the V gene TRBV25-1; TRBD1 might be the D (6 bases). The TCR comes from a human donor in good health (CMV status not recorded). Some clones in this sample may be carry-over from other donors' samples. Sequencing input: CD8+ T cells from PBMCs. As DNA, the CDR3 is TGTGCCAGCAAATCCCGGGGGACAATCAACACTGAAGCTTTCTTT. This gives the protein CASKSRGTINTEAFF.